This TCR beta chain was identified in a study of blood T cell repertoires in COVID-19. Across the study: COVID-19 samples from acute and convalescent phases originated in the United States, Italy and Spain. T cells, B-cell-depleted T cells, or PBMCs supplied cDNA or gDNA.

This table comes from immunoSEQ multiplex PCR, and its TCRdb copy is limited to in-frame clones, with some not included. Of over 150,000 clones in the sample, roughly 84% were seen once. Germline V gives CDR1 SGHNT, CDR2 YYREEE (reference sequence). V dropped 4 bases and J dropped 0; count of bases not matched to a gene: 12. There are 17 residues in the CDR3. This sequence was found in an elderly man with COVID-19, enrolled during active disease. The chain has TRBV5-4 and TRBJ2-7; TRBD2 agrees at 8 bases. Sequencing was performed on peripheral blood. The CDR3 loop is CASSNRERGILSYEQYF. As DNA, the CDR3 is TGTGCCAGCAGCAACCGGGAGCGGGGGATCCTCTCCTACGAGCAGTACTTC.